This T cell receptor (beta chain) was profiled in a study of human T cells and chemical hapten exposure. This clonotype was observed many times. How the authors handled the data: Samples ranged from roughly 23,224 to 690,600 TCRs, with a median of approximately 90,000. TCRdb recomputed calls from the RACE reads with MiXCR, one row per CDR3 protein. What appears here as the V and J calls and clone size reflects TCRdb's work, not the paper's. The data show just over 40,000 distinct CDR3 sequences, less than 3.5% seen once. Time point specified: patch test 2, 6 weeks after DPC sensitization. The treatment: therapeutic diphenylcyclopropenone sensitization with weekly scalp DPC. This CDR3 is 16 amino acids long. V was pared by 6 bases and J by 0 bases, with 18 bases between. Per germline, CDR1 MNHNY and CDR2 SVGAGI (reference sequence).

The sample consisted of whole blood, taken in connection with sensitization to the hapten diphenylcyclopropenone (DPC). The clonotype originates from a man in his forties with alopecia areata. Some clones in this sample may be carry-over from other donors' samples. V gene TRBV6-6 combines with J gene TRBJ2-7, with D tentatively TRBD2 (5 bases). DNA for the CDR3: TGTGCCAGCAGCTCGAACGTAGGTGGGAGCTCCTACGAGCAGTACTTC. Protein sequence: CASSSNVGGSSYEQYF.